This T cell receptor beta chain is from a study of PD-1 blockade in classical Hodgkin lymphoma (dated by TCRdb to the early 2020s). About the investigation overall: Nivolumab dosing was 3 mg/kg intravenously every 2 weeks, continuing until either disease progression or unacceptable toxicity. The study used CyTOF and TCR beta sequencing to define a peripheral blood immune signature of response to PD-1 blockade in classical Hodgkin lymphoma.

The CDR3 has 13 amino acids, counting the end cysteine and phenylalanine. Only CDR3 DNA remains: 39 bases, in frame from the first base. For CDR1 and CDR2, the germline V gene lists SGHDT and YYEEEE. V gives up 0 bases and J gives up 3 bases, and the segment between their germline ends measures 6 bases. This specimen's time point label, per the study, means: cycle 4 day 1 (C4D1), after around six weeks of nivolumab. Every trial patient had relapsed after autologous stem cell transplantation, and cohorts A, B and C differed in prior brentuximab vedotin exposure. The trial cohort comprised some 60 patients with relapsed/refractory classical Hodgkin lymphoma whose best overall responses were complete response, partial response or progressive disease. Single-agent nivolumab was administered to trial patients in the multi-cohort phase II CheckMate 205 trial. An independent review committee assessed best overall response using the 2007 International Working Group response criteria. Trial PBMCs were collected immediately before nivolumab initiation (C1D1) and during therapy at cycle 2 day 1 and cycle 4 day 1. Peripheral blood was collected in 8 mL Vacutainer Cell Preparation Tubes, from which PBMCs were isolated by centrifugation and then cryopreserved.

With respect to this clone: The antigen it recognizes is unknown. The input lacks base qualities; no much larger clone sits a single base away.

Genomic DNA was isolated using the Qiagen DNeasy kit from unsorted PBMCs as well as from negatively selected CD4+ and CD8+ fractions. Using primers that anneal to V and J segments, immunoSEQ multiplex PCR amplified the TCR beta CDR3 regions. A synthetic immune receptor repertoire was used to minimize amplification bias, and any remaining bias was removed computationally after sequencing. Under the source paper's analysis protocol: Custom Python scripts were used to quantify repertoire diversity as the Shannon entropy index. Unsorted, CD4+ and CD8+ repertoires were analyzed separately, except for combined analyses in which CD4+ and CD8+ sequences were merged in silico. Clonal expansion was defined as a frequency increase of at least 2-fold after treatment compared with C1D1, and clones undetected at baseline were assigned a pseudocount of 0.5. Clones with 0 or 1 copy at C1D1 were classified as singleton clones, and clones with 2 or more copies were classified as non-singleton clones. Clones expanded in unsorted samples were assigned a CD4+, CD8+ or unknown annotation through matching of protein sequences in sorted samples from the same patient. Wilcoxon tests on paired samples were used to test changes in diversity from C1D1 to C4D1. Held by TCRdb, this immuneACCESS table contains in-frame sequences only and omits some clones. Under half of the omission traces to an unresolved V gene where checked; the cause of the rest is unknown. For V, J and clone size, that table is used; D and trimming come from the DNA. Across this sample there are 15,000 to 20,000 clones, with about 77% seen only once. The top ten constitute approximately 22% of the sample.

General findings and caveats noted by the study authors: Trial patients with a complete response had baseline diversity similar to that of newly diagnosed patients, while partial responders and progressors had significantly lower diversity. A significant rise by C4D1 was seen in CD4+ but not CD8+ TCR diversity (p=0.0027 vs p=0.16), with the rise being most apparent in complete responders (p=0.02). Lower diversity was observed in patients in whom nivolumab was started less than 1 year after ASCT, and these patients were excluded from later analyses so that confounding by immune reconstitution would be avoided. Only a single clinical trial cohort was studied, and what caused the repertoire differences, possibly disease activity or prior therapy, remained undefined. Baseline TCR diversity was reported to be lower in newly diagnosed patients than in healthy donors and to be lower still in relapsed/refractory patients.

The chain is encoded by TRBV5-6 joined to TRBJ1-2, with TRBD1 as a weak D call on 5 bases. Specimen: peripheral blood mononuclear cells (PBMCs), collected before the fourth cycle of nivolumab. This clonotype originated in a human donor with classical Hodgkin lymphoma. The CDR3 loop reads CASSLGQYYGYTF. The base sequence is TGTGCCAGCAGCTTGGGACAGTACTATGGCTACACCTTC. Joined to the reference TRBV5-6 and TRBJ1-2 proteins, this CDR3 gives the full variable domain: DAGVTQSPTHLIKTRGQQVTLRCSPKSGHDTVSWYQQALGQGPQFIFQYYEEEERQRGNFPDRFSGHQFPNYSSELNVNALLLGDSALYLCASSLGQYYGYTFGSGTRLTVV.